This TCR beta chain was found in a study of memory CD4+ T cells and cytomegalovirus serostatus. This CDR3 contains 13 residues. Germline loops: CDR1 SGHTA, CDR2 FQGNSA. V dropped 7 bases and J dropped 6; count of bases not matched to a gene: 6. TCRdb's copy holds only in-frame clones and misses some; the assay was immunoSEQ multiplex PCR. The sample carries about 46,000 clones, over 70% recorded once. Single viable CD3+CD4+CD8-CD45RO+ cells were sorted as the memory CD4+ T cells. The chain carries TRBV7-2 and TRBJ2-1, with 7 positions matching TRBD2. The receptor was isolated from an adult in good health and CMV-seronegative. The sample taken for sequencing was memory CD4+ T cells from blood. The CDR3 nucleotides read TGTGCCAGCACGGGACTAATTTCCAATGAGCAGTTCTTC. Its protein product is CASTGLISNEQFF.